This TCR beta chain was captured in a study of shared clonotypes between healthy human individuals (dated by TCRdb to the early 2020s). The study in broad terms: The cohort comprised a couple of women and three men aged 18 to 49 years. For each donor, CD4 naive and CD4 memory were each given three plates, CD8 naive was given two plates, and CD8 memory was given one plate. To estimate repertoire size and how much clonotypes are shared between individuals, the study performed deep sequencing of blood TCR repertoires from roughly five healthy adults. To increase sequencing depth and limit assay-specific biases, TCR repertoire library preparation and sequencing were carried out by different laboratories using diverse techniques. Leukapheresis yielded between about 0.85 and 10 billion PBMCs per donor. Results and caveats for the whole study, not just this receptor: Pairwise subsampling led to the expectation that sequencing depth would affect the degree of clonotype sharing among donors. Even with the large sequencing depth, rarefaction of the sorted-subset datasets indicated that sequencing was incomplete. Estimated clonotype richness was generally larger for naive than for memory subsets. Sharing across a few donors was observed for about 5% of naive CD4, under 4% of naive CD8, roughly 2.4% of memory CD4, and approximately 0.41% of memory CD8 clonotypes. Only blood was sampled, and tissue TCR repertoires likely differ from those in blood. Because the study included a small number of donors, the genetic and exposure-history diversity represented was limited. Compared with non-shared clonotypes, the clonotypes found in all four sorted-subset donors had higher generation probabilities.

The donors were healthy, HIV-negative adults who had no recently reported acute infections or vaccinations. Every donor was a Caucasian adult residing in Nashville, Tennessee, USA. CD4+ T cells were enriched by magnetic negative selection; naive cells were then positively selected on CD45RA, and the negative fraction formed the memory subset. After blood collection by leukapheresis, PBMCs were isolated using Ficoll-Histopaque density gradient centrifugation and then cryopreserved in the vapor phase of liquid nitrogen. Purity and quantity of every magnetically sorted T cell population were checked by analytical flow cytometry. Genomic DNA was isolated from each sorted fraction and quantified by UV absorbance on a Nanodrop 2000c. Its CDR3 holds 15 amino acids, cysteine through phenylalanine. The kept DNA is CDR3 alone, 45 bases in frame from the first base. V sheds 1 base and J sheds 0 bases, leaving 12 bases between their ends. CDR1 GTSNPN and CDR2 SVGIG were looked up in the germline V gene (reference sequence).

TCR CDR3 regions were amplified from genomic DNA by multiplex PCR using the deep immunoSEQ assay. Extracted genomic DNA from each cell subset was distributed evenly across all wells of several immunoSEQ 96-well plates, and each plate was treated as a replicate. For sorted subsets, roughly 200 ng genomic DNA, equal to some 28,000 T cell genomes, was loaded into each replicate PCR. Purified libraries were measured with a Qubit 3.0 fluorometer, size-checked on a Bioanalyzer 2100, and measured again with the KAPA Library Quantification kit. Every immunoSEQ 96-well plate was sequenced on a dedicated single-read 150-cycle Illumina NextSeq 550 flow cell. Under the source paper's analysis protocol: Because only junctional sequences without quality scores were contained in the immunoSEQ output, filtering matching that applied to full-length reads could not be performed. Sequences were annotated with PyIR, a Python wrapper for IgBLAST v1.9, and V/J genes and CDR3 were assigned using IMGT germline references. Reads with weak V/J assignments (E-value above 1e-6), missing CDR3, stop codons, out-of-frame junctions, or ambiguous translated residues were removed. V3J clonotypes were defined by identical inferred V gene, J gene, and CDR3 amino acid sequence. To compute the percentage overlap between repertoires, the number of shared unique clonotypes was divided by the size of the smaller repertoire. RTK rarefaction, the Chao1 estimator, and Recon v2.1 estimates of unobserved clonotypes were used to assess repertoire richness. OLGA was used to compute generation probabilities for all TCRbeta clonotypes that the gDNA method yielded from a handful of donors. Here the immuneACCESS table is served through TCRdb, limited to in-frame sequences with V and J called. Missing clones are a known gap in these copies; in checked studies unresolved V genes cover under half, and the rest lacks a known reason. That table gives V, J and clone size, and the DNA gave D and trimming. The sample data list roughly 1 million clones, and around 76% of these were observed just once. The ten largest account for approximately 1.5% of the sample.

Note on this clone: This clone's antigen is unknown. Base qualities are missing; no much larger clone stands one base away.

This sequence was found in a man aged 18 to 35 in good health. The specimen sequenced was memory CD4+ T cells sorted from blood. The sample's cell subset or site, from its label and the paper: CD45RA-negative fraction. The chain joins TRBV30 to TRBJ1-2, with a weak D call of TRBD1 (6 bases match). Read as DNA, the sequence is TGTGCCTGGAGTGACCCGGGGGCTACTAACTATGGCTACACCTTC. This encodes CAWSDPGATNYGYTF. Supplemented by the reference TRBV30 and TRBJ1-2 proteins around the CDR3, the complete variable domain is SQTIHQWPATLVQPVGSPLSLECTVEGTSNPNLYWYRQAAGRGLQLLFYSVGIGQISSEVPQNLSASRPQDRQFILSSKKLLLSDSGFYLCAWSDPGATNYGYTFGSGTRLTVV.